This TCR beta chain was retrieved from a study of shared clonotypes between healthy human individuals. This CDR3 is built from 18 residues. Germline V gene sequence: CDR1 SGHTA, CDR2 FQGNSA. V lost 0 bases and J lost 0; bases outside the gene matches: 8. Per the study methods: Filtering differed because ImmunoSEQ produced junction-only sequences that carried no quality scores. Sequencing was performed with immunoSEQ multiplex PCR; in TCRdb, only in-frame clones are kept and a portion is missing. Clone size and the V and J calls come from that table; the DNA yielded D and trimming. The profile shows about 960,000 clones, 76% of them singletons. Every contributor of samples was a Caucasian grown-up residing in Nashville, Tennessee.

The clonotype comes from a man aged 18-30 years in good health. The specimen sequenced was memory CD4+ T cells sorted from blood. The subset here: CD45RA-negative fraction. This chain links TRBV7-2 with TRBJ2-1; TRBD2 agrees at 7 bases. DNA for the CDR3: TGTGCCAGCAGCTTAGCGATGGCAGCGGGATTCTCCTACAATGAGCAGTTCTTC. Translated: CASSLAMAAGFSYNEQFF.